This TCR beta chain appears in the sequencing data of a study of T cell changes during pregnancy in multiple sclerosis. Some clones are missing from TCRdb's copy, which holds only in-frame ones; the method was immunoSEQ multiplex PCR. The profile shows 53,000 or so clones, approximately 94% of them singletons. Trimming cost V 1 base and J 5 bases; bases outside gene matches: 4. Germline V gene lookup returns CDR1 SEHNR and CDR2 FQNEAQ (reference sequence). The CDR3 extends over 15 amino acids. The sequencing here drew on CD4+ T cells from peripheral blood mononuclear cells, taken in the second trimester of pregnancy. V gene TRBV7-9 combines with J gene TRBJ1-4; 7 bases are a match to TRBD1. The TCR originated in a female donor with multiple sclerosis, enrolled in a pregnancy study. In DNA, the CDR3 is TGTGCCAGCAGCTTAGGGGGGACAGTAAATGAAAAACTGTTTTTT. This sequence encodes CASSLGGTVNEKLFF.